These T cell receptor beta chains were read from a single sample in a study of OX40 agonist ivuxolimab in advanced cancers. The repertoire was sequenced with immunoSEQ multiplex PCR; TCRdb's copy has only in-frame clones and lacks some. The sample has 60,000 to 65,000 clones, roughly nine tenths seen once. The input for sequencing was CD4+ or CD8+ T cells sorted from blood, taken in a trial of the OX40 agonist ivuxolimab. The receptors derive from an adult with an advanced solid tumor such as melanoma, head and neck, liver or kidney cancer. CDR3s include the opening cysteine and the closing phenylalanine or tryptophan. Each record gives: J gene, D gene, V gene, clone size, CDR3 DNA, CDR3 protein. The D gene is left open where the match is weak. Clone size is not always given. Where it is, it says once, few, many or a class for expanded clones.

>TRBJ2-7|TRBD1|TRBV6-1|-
TGTGCCAGCAAAGAGTGGACAGGACATCCTCAAGGGCAGTACTTC
CASKEWTGHPQGQYF
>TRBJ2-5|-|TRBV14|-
TGTGCCAGCAGCCAGCTCCAAGAGACCCAGTACTTC
CASSQLQETQYF
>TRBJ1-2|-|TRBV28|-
TGTGCCAGCAGTTTATACGTCGCAGGGGAAGGCTACACCTTC
CASSLYVAGEGYTF
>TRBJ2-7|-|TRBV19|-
TGTGCCAGTAGCGTCGATGGATCCTACGAGCAGTACTTC
CASSVDGSYEQYF
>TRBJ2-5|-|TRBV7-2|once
TGTGCCAGCAGCTTTGGGGCGGGAATGGGGGAGACCCAGTACTTC
CASSFGAGMGETQYF
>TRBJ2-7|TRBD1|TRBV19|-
TGTGCAACGACAGGGGCCTCCTACGAGCAGTACTTC
CATTGASYEQYF
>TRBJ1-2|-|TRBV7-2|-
TGTGCCAGCAGATTAATATCCGGTAACTATGGCTACACCTTC
CASRLISGNYGYTF
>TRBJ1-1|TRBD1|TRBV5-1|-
TGCGCCAGCAGCCTACAGGGGCTTGAAGCTTTCTTT
CASSLQGLEAFF
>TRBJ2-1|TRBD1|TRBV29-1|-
TGCAGCGTTGAAGAAGCCAGGGGGCTGTATAATGAGCAGTTCTTC
CSVEEARGLYNEQFF
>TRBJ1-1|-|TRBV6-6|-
TGTGCCAGCAGTTACAGGTTGGCCACTGAAGCTTTCTTT
CASSYRLATEAFF
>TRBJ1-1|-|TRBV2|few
TGTGCCAGCGCAAGGTTGAACACTGAAGCTTTCTTT
CASARLNTEAFF
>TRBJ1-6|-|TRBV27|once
TGTGCCAGCAGTTCAGGCCCCCGGCGTGGTAATTCACCCCTCCACTTT
CASSSGPRRGNSPLHF
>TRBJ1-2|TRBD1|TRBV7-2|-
TGTGCCAGCAGCTATGGGACAGGGGGACTAAACTATGGCTACACCTTC
CASSYGTGGLNYGYTF
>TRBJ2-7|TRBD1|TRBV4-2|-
TGTGCCAGCAGCCAAGGACAGGGGGCTTCCTACGAGCAGTACTTC
CASSQGQGASYEQYF
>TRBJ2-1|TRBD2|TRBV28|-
TGTGCCAGCAGATTAAGACTAGCGGGATACAATGAGCAGTTCTTC
CASRLRLAGYNEQFF
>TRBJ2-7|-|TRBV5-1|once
TGCGCCAGCAGCTTGGACGGCAGGGGGGCGGGGGAGCAGTACTTC
CASSLDGRGAGEQYF
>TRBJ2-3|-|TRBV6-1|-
TGTGCCAGCATCCGGGGCACAGATACGCAGTATTTT
CASIRGTDTQYF
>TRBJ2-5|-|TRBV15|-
TGTGCCACCAGCAGAGATGGTGGGGGGCTCGGGGAGCAGTACTTC
CATSRDGGGLGEQYF
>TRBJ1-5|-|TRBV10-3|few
TGTGCCATCAGTGAGTCTTGGGGTGGCAATCAGCCCCAGCATTTT
CAISESWGGNQPQHF
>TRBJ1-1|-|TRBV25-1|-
TGTGCCAGCAGTGAGCAGGGACGAAACACTGAAGCTTTCTTT
CASSEQGRNTEAFF
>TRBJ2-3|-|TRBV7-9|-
TGTGCCAGCAGCCCGACCAGCGGGCGAGGTGTTGCGCAGTATTTT
CASSPTSGRGVAQYF
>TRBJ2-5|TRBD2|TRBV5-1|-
TGCGCCAGCAGCCCCGGGACTAGCGAGACCCAGTACTTC
CASSPGTSETQYF
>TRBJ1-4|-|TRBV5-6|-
TGTGCCAGCAGCCGTCAAAGGGGCGGGTCATTCCGCATTGAAAAACTGTTTTTT
CASSRQRGGSFRIEKLFF
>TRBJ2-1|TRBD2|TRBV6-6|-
TGTGCCAGCAGTTACTCGATCTCTAGCGGGGGCGTCTTC
CASSYSISSGGVF
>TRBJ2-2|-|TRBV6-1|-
TGTGCCAGCATCAGAGAGAACACCGGGGAGCTGTTTTTT
CASIRENTGELFF
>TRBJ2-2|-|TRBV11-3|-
TGTGCCAGCAGCTTGAGCGGTCCGCTTAACACCGGGGAGCTGTTTTTT
CASSLSGPLNTGELFF
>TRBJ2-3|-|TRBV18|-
TGTGCCAGCTCACAAATAGTGGGCCCCCTTAGCACAGATACGCAGTATTTT
CASSQIVGPLSTDTQYF
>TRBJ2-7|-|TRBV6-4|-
TGTGCCAGCAGGGCAGGATCTGATCCAGACTTC
CASRAGSDPDF
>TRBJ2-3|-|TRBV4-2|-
TGTGCCAGCAGCCAAGAACCGACGGGAAGCACAGATACGCAGTATTTT
CASSQEPTGSTDTQYF
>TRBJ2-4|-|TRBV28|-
TGTGCCAGCAGTCCACCCACAGGAAAAGGAGGAAACATTCAGTACTTC
CASSPPTGKGGNIQYF
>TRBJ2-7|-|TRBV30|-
TGTGCCTGGAGCCCTGGACTAACGGTAGGGGAGCAGTACTTC
CAWSPGLTVGEQYF